What follows are 14 T cell receptor beta chains derived from one specimen sequenced in a study of monozygotic twins with inflammatory bowel disease. TCRdb re-called the 5' RACE reads and gives one entry per CDR3 protein, without DNA. The sample totals hundreds of thousands of distinct CDR3 sequences; its top ten clones hold more than 4.5%. Sequenced sample: blood. These receptors came from a human donor with ulcerative colitis or Crohn's disease, or a healthy co-twin of an affected twin (not recorded which).

The J gene is TRBJ1-1, the V gene TRBV18. The CDR3 is made up of 14 amino acids. Germline CDR1 is KGHSH and CDR2 is LQKENI. The CDR3 loop is CASSKDSGNTEAFF.

The rearrangement uses TRBV12-3 or TRBV12-4 and TRBJ2-3; TCRdb returns TRBD1, unconfirmable since there is no DNA. CDR3 size: 15 residues. The chain's CDR3 is CASSLRSGVIDTQYF.

The CDR3 reads CASMGKREGHLAQYF. V usage is TRBV6-1 and J usage is TRBJ2-5; there is no DNA to check the TCRdb D call of TRBD2. The CDR3 is 15 residues long. Germline V CDR1 and CDR2: MNHNS, SASEGT.

The chain couples TRBV7-9 to TRBJ2-7; TCRdb's D call, TRBD2, is unchecked because there is no DNA. CDR3 length equals 12 residues. Germline V lookup: CDR1 SEHNR, CDR2 FQNEAQ (reference sequence). The chain's CDR3 is CASSLPETPPYF. The full variable domain, completed using reference TRBV7-9 and TRBJ2-7, is DTGVSQNPRHKITKRGQNVTFRCDPISEHNRLYWYRQTLGQGPEFLTYFQNEAQLEKSRLLSDRFSAERPKGSFSTLEIQRTEQGDSAMYLCASSLPETPPYFGPGTRLTVT.

The chain's CDR3 is CASSPGTGRETQYF. The J gene is TRBJ2-5, the V gene TRBV18; lacking DNA, the TRBD1 call made by TCRdb goes unchecked. The CDR3 covers 14 residues. The V gene's germline CDR1 is KGHSH and CDR2 LQKENI.

The gene calls are TRBV20-1 and TRBJ2-2; absent DNA, TCRdb's TRBD1 call cannot be checked. The CDR3 extends over 15 amino acids. Germline CDR1 DFQATT, CDR2 SNEGSKA (reference sequence). CDR3 residues: CSASPGTGNTGELFF.

V usage is TRBV10-2 and J usage is TRBJ2-5. Germline CDR1 reads WSHSY; CDR2 reads SAAADI. The CDR3 has 14 amino acids. CDR3 residues: CASSESTAIETQYF.

J is TRBJ2-2 and V is TRBV20-1; the D call of TRBD2 rests on TCRdb alone, since no DNA is present to check it. Germline CDR1 DFQATT, CDR2 SNEGSKA (reference sequence). The CDR3 is 15 residues long. The CDR3 loop reads CSARTSGRRTGELFF.

The chain is built from TRBV12-3 or TRBV12-4 and TRBJ2-7. This CDR3 has 15 amino acids. The CDR3 reads CASRFQTGLYSEQYF.

V is TRBV7-8 and J is TRBJ1-5; TCRdb's D call, TRBD1, is unchecked because there is no DNA. This CDR3 region has 15 residues. Looked up from germline, CDR1 is SGHVS and CDR2 is FQNEAQ. The CDR3 is CASSLEGWVDQPQHF.

CDR3 residues: CASSPEIYSGEQYF. This chain links TRBV27 with TRBJ2-7; TCRdb calls TRBD2, which cannot be checked without DNA. The V gene's germline CDR1 is MNHEY and CDR2 SMNVEV (reference sequence). The CDR3 is 14 residues long.

The chain joins TRBV29-1 to TRBJ2-3; TCRdb designates TRBD1, a call that cannot be tested without DNA. From germline, CDR1 is SQVTM and CDR2 ANQGSEA. This CDR3 spans 16 amino acids. CDR3 sequence reads: CSVDIVRQGRADTQYF.

The chain combines TRBV2 with TRBJ2-7; without DNA, the TCRdb call of TRBD1 cannot be checked. Germline lookup yields CDR1 SNHLY and CDR2 FYNNEI. CDR3 length equals 12 residues. CDR3 region: CASSPTGYEQYF.

The V gene is TRBV12-3 or TRBV12-4, the J gene TRBJ2-1; the D call of TRBD2 rests on TCRdb alone, since no DNA is present to check it. The CDR3 spans 14 residues. CDR3 in amino acids: CASSVGRGAWEQFF.